This T cell receptor beta chain is from a study of identical twins. Study observations and caveats: In beta out-of-frame sequences, the excess sharing between twins was weaker.

This clonotype has a handful of counts. Its antigen remains unidentified. Template switching (which added a universal primer site) was used, and cDNA carried unique molecular identifiers. TCRdb used MiXCR to reprocess the 5' RACE reads, holding one entry per CDR3 protein. The data contain roughly 690,000 distinct CDR3 sequences, around 20% of them singletons. The CDR3 loop spans 17 amino acids. J gave up 4 bases and V 2 bases, and 9 bases lay outside the gene matches. In germline, CDR1 is MNHEY, CDR2 SVGAGI. The same specimen was also included in a second study, on T cells expressing NK-cell markers. From that second work: Each TCR beta repertoire originated in sorted T cells that were CD3+CD56+NKG2C+, CD3+CD56+NKG2C- or CD3+CD56-NKG2C+. In four donors, dominant clonotypes made up about 25-60.1% of CD3+CD56-NKG2C+ cells.

Sequenced input: PBMCs. This receptor was obtained from a woman between 18 and 29 years old in good health. The rearrangement uses TRBV6-5 and TRBJ2-1; 9 nucleotides line up with TRBD2. The CDR3 region has the DNA TGTGCCAGCAGTTACGCCATCACTAGCGGGCTTTACAATGAGCAGTTCTTC. This codes for CASSYAITSGLYNEQFF.